This T cell receptor beta chain was observed in a study of STAT3 mutations in large granular lymphocyte leukemia. Study in general: Roughly half of the longitudinally sequenced T-LGLL patients carried detectable canonical activating STAT3 mutations. Immunosuppressive therapy was given to more than half of T-LGLL patients.

Of note for this clone: No antigen is known for it.

Produced via immunoSEQ multiplex PCR; TCRdb's table is partial and in-frame only. Counted here are about 16,000 clones, about 83% occurring once; the ten biggest clones make up over 7.5%. General observations from the study: In T-cell large granular lymphocyte leukemia, about half of patients showed multiple immunodominant subclonotypes.

CDR1 is WSHSY, CDR2 SAAADI, per germline. This CDR3 is 15 amino acids long. Losses at the gene ends were 6 bases for V and 2 bases for J; bases not matched to a gene: 2. This chain uses TRBV10-2 with TRBJ2-5; the match to TRBD2 covers 14 bases. This receptor was taken from a man aged 50 to 59 with T-cell large granular lymphocyte leukemia. Some clones in this sample may be carry-over from other donors' samples. The sample was peripheral blood mononuclear cells. The DNA of the CDR3 is TGCGCCAGCAGGAGACTAGCGGGGGGGCAAGAGACCCAGTACTTC. This encodes CASRRLAGGQETQYF.